This T cell receptor (beta chain) is drawn from a study of blood T cell repertoires in COVID-19. Across the study: Material from acute and convalescent COVID-19 was sourced from the United States, Italy and Spain. From T cells, B-cell-depleted T cells, or PBMCs came the material, which was cDNA or gDNA.

The CDR3 runs 14 residues. Germline assignment: CDR1 SNHLY and CDR2 FYNNEI. V gave up 9 bases and J gave up 5 bases; unmatched junction bases: 8. Using immunoSEQ multiplex PCR, the repertoire was profiled, and TCRdb retains in-frame clones only, with some absent. Of 210,000 or so clones in the sample, 92% were seen once. The genes are TRBV2 and TRBJ2-3, with 10 positions matching TRBD2. This clonotype was obtained from a man aged 30 to 39 with acute or convalescent COVID-19. The sequenced material came from peripheral blood. This chain's CDR3 is CARSSGRKRDTQYF. CDR3 sequence (DNA): TGTGCCAGGAGTAGCGGGAGGAAAAGAGATACGCAGTATTTT.